A selection of T cell receptor beta chains follows, all from one sample in a study of CDR3 diversity in severe acne. TCRdb re-called the PCR reads through MiXCR, storing one row per CDR3 protein. The table records over 100,000 distinct CDR3 sequences, under 60% of them present only once. The sample taken for sequencing was blood. Every receptor here comes from a male donor with acne. Both conserved end residues are part of each CDR3. Fields, in order: D gene, V gene, J gene, CDR3 length, clone size, CDR3 protein, CDR3 DNA. The D gene is left open where the match is weak. For some rows the clone size is stated as once, few or many, or as a class when expanded; others skip it.

>.|TRBV10-1|TRBJ2-3|13|many
CASSDREKDTQYF
TGCGCCAGCAGTGACCGGGAAAAAGATACGCAGTATTTT
>TRBD1|TRBV7-9|TRBJ1-1|17|once
CASSPRGTQGAFTEAFF
TGTGCCAGCAGCCCACGAGGAACCCAGGGGGCCTTCACTGAAGCTTTCTTT
>TRBD2|TRBV29-1|TRBJ2-5|13|.
CSVAVAGGETQYF
TGCAGCGTTGCGGTCGCGGGAGGCGAGACCCAGTACTTC
>.|TRBV7-2|TRBJ2-5|16|.
CASSLEGTPRVQPQYF
TGTGCCAGCAGCTTAGAGGGGACCCCAAGGGTTCAGCCCCAGTACTTC
>TRBD1|TRBV15|TRBJ1-4|16|many
CATSRESGTGGEKLFF
TGTGCCACCAGCAGAGAGTCCGGGACAGGGGGCGAAAAACTGTTTTTT
>TRBD2|TRBV20-1|TRBJ2-1|14|.
CSARTSGKPNEQFF
TGCAGTGCTAGAACTAGCGGGAAGCCCAATGAGCAGTTCTTC
>.|TRBV29-1|TRBJ2-1|16|medium-sized
CSVVVMELGTGREQFF
TGCAGCGTTGTAGTCATGGAACTAGGGACGGGTAGGGAGCAGTTCTTC
>.|TRBV28|TRBJ1-5|15|.
CASSLTDNRDQPQHF
TGTGCCAGCAGCCTGACTGATAATCGGGATCAGCCCCAGCATTTT
>.|TRBV13|TRBJ1-5|15|.
CASSLALGGNQPQHF
TGTGCCAGCAGCTTAGCCTTGGGTGGCAATCAGCCCCAGCATTTT
>TRBD1|TRBV9|TRBJ2-5|15|many
CASSVAQGAGETQYF
TGTGCCAGCAGCGTAGCGCAGGGGGCGGGAGAGACCCAGTACTTC
>.|TRBV5-6|TRBJ2-1|14|many
CASSLQSGMGRQFF
TGTGCCAGCAGCTTGCAATCAGGAATGGGTCGGCAGTTCTTC
>TRBD2|TRBV5-8|TRBJ2-6|16|.
CASSHPGGTGANVLTF
TGTGCCAGCAGCCACCCCGGGGGGACTGGGGCCAACGTCCTGACTTTC
>.|TRBV20-1|TRBJ2-7|11|.
CSAHTGSEQYF
TGCAGTGCCCACACAGGGTCTGAGCAGTACTTC
>TRBD2|TRBV7-2|TRBJ2-1|17|.
CASSKPGGGRGGNEQFF
TGTGCCAGCAGCAAGCCGGGCGGGGGGAGGGGGGGCAATGAGCAGTTCTTC
>.|TRBV5-6|TRBJ2-1|15|few
CASSLAVSGNNEQFF
TGTGCCAGCAGCTTGGCCGTTAGCGGTAACAATGAGCAGTTCTTC
>.|TRBV29-1|TRBJ1-2|14|.
CSVEVQGANYGYTF
TGCAGCGTTGAAGTGCAGGGCGCTAACTATGGCTACACCTTC
>.|TRBV6-5|TRBJ1-2|14|.
CASSYSFEGDGYTF
TGTGCCAGCAGTTACTCCTTCGAGGGAGATGGCTACACCTTC
>.|TRBV10-3|TRBJ1-1|15|.
CAISESTAENTEAFF
TGTGCCATCAGTGAGTCGACAGCGGAAAACACTGAAGCTTTCTTT
>TRBD1|TRBV27|TRBJ2-7|14|few
CASSRDRVVHEQYF
TGTGCCAGCAGTAGAGACAGGGTAGTGCACGAGCAGTACTTC
>TRBD2|TRBV7-9|TRBJ2-7|15|many
CASSSELAGDYEQYF
TGTGCCAGCAGCTCTGAACTAGCGGGAGACTACGAGCAGTACTTC
>TRBD2|TRBV2|TRBJ2-3|16|.
CASLPFGSGSPDTQYF
TGTGCCAGCCTCCCCTTTGGTAGCGGGAGCCCAGATACGCAGTATTTT
>TRBD2|TRBV7-2|TRBJ2-3|16|.
CASSRITSGRTDTQYF
TGTGCCAGCAGCCGTATCACTAGCGGGAGAACAGATACGCAGTATTTT
>.|TRBV18|TRBJ2-7|15|many
CASSPWRGSSYEQYF
TGTGCCAGCTCACCGTGGCGGGGAAGCTCCTACGAGCAGTACTTC
>.|TRBV10-3|TRBJ1-1|14|.
CAITRGGTAAEAFF
TGTGCCATCACCCGTGGGGGTACCGCTGCTGAAGCTTTCTTT
>.|TRBV5-8|TRBJ1-5|14|many
CASSFWADDQPQHF
TGTGCCAGCAGCTTTTGGGCGGACGATCAGCCCCAGCATTTT
>TRBD1|TRBV10-3|TRBJ1-5|13|.
CAISNDRANPQHF
TGTGCCATCAGTAACGACAGGGCCAACCCCCAGCATTTT
>.|TRBV11-2|TRBJ2-2|14|.
CASSQPQGPGELFF
TGTGCCAGCAGCCAGCCCCAGGGACCCGGGGAGCTGTTTTTT
>TRBD1|TRBV7-2|TRBJ1-6|15|.
CASSTQGQGYSPLHF
TGTGCCAGCAGCACACAGGGACAGGGTTATTCACCCCTCCACTTT
>.|TRBV10-3|TRBJ2-7|13|.
CAISGGEAVEQYF
TGTGCCATCAGTGGTGGGGAGGCGGTGGAGCAGTACTTC
>TRBD1|TRBV7-9|TRBJ2-6|19|.
CASRRRPGQPNSGANVLTF
TGTGCCAGCCGCCGTAGGCCGGGACAGCCGAACTCTGGGGCCAACGTCCTGACTTTC
>TRBD2|TRBV5-1|TRBJ2-1|18|few
CASSSGLVGGSSYNEQFF
TGCGCCAGCAGCTCGGGACTAGTGGGAGGGTCCTCCTACAATGAGCAGTTCTTC
>.|TRBV6-5|TRBJ1-4|14|few
CASSPDALDEKLFF
TGTGCCAGCAGTCCGGACGCCCTCGATGAAAAACTGTTTTTT
>.|TRBV6-1|TRBJ1-2|15|.
CASSEDGHFETGNTF
TGTGCCAGCAGTGAAGACGGCCACTTTGAAACTGGAAACACCTTC
>.|TRBV10-3|TRBJ1-3|13|medium-sized
CAISGLSGNTIYF
TGTGCCATCAGTGGACTCTCTGGAAACACCATATATTTT
>.|TRBV5-5|TRBJ1-5|12|once
CASSATTQPQHF
TGTGCCAGCAGCGCGACGACTCAGCCCCAGCATTTT